This T cell receptor beta chain was obtained from a study of blood T cell repertoires in COVID-19. Participant-reported clinical history was the basis for cohort assignment. Profiled with immunoSEQ multiplex PCR; TCRdb holds only in-frame clones, not every one. The profile shows roughly 330,000 clones, 85% to 90% of them singletons. The receptor's source is a young woman who had recovered from COVID-19. The sequenced sample consisted of PBMCs or T cells enriched from blood (not recorded which).

The chain's CDR3 is CASSLPARLGASEAFF. In DNA form, the CDR3 reads TGTGCCAGCAGCCTCCCGGCGAGGTTGGGGGCATCTGAAGCTTTCTTT. The rearrangement uses TRBV5-4 and TRBJ1-1; TRBD1 is a possible D gene (6 bases). Germline lookup yields CDR1 SGHNT and CDR2 YYREEE (reference sequence). Trimming removed 4 bases at V and 6 bases at J, with 22 bases between. The CDR3 is 16 residues long.